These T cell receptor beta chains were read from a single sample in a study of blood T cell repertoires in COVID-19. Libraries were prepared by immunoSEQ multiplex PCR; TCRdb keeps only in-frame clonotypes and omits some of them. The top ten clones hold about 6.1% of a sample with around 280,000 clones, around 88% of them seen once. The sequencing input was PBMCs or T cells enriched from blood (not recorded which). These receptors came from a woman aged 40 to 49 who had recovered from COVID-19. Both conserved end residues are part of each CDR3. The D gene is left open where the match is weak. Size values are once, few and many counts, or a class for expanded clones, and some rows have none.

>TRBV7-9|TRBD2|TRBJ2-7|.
TGTGCCAGCAGCTTAGTGGGACTAAGCTACGAGCAGTACTTC
CASSLVGLSYEQYF
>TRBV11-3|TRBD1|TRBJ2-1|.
TGTGCCAGCAGCTCTAGTGCCACAGGGGCAGAGCAGTTCTTC
CASSSSATGAEQFF
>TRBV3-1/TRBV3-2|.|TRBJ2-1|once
TGTGCCAGCAGCCGAAGAAGAAGCGGAGCCGCTTACAATGAGCAGTTCTTC
CASSRRRSGAAYNEQFF
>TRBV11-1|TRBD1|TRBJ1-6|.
TGTGCCAGCAGCTTCAACAGGGGTTTTTCACCCCTCCACTTT
CASSFNRGFSPLHF
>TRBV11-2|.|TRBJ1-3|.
TGTGCCAGCAGCTTAGCCGGGGGAAACACCATATATTTT
CASSLAGGNTIYF
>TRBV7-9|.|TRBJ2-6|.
TGTGCCAGCAGCTTAGGAGTCAGGGGAGCCCCTGGGGCCAACGTCCTGACTTTC
CASSLGVRGAPGANVLTF
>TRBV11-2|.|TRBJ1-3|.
TGTGCCAGCAGCTTAGTTCCGGCCAGCCTCGGGAACACCATATATTTT
CASSLVPASLGNTIYF
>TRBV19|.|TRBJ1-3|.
TGTGCCAGTGGGCCCCCCTCTGAGTCTGGAAACACCATATATTTT
CASGPPSESGNTIYF
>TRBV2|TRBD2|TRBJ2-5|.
TGTGCCACTTACGATAGAATAGCGGGAAGTGAGACCCAGTACTTC
CATYDRIAGSETQYF
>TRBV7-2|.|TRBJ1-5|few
TGTGCCAGCAGCTTAGAGAGGGGGAATAGCAATCAGCCCCAGCATTTT
CASSLERGNSNQPQHF
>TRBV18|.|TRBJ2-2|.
TGTGCCAGCTCACTCCCTAGGTACGGGGAGCTGTTTTTT
CASSLPRYGELFF
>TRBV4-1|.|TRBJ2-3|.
TGCGCCAGCAGCCAAGATGGACTAAGCACAGATACGCAGTATTTT
CASSQDGLSTDTQYF
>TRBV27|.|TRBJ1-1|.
TGTGCCAGCAGTCAACCGGGACACCGTGAAGCTTTCTTT
CASSQPGHREAFF
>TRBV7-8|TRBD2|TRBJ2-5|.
TGTGCCAGCAGCTTAGAGGCTAGCGGAAACCAAGAGACCCAGTACTTC
CASSLEASGNQETQYF
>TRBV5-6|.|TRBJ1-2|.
TGTGCCAGCAGCTTGGCCCAGGGTGAGGGCTACACCTTC
CASSLAQGEGYTF
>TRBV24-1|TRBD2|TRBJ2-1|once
TGTGCCACCAGTGCTTCGCGGGGGTCCCTCTACAATGAGCAGTTCTTC
CATSASRGSLYNEQFF
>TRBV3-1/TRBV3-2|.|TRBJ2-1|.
TGTGCCAGCAGCCTAGCATTAAACAATGAGCAGTTCTTC
CASSLALNNEQFF
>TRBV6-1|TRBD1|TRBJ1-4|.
TGTGCCAGCAGTGAAGGACAGGGGTATGAAAAACTGTTTTTT
CASSEGQGYEKLFF
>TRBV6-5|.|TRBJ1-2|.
TGTGCCAGCAGCAGACAGAACTATGGCTACACCTTC
CASSRQNYGYTF
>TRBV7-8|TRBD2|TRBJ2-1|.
TGTGCCAGCAGAAGGGGACTAGACAATGAGCAGTTCTTC
CASRRGLDNEQFF